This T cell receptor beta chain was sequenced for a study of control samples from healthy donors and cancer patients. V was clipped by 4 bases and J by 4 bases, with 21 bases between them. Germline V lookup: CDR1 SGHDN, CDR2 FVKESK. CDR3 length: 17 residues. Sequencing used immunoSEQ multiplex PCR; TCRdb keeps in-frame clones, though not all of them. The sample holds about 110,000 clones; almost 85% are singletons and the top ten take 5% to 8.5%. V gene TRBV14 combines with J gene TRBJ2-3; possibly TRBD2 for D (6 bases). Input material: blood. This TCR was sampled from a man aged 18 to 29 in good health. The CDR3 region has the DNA TGTGCCAGCAGCCCATTGGGACGGCCCTCGGGGGCAGATACGCAGTATTTT. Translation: CASSPLGRPSGADTQYF.